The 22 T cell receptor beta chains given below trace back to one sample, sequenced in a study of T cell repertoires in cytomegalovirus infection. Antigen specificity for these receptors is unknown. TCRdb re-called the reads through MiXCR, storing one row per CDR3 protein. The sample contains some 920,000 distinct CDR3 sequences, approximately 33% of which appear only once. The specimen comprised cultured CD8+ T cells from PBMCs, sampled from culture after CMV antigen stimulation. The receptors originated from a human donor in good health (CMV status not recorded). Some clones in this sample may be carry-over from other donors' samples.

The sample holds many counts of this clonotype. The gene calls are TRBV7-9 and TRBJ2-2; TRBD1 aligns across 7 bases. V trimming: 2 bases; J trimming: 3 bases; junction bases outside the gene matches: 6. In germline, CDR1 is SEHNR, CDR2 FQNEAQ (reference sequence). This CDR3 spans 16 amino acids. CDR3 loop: CASSLKGAVYTGELFF. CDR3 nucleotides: TGTGCCAGCAGCTTAAAGGGGGCCGTGTACACCGGGGAGCTGTTTTTT.

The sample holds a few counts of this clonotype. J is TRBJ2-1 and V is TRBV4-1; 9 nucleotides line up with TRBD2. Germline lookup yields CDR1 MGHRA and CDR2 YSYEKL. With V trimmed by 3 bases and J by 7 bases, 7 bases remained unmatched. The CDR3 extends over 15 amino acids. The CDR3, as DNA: TGCGCCAGCAGCCATCTACTAGCGGGTGAAAATGAGCAGTTCTTC. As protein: CASSHLLAGENEQFF.

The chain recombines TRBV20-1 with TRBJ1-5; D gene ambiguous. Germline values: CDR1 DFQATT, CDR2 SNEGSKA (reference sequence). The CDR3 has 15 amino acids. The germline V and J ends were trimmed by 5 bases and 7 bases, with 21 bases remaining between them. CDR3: CSAYTPADVGQPQHF. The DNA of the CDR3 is TGCAGTGCTTACACACCTGCGGATGTTGGGCAGCCCCAGCATTTT.

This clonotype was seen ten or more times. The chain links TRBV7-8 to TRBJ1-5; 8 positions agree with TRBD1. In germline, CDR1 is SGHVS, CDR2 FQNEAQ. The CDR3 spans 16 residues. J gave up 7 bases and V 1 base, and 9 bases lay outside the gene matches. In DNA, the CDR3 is TGTGCCAGCAGCTTAGGGGCAGGACAGGGTTTCCAGCCCCAGCATTTT. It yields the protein CASSLGAGQGFQPQHF.

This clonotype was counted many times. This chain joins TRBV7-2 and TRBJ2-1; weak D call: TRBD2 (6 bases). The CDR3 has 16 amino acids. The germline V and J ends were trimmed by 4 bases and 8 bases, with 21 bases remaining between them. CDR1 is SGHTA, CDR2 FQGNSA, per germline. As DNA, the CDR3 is TGTGCCAGCAGCTCACAACTAGCTCCGGTTAGGTATGAGCAGTTCTTC. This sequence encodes CASSSQLAPVRYEQFF.

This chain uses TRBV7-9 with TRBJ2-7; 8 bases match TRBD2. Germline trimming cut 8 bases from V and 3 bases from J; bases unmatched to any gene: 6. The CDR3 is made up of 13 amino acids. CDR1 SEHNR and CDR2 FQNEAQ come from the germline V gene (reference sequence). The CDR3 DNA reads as TGTGCCAGCGGCCAGCGGGGGATCTACGAGCAGTACTTC. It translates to CASGQRGIYEQYF.

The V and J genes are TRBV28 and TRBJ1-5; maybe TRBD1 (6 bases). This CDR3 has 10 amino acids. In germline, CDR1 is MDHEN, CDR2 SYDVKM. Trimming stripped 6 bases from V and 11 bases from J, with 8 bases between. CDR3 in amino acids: CASRGGAQHF. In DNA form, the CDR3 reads TGTGCCAGCAGGGGGGGCGCCCAGCATTTT.

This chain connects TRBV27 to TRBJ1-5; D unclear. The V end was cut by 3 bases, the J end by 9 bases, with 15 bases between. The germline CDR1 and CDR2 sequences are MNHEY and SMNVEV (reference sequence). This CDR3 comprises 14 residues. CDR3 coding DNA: TGTGCCAGCAGTTTCAGTGGAAGGTTGTGGCCCCAGCATTTT. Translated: CASSFSGRLWPQHF.

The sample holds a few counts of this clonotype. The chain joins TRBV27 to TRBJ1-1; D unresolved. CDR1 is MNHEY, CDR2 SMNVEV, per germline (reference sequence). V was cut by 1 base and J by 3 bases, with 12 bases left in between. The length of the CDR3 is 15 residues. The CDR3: CASSLWAAVDTEAFF. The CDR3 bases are TGTGCCAGCAGTTTATGGGCCGCGGTGGACACTGAAGCTTTCTTT.

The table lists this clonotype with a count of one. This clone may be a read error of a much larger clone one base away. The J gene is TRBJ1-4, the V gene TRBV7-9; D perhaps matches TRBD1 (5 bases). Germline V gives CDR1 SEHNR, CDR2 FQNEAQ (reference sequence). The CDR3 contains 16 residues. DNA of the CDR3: TGTGCCAGCAGCTTAGGGAGGGGTAGGACTAGTGAAAAACTGTTTTTT. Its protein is CASSLGRGRTSEKLFF.

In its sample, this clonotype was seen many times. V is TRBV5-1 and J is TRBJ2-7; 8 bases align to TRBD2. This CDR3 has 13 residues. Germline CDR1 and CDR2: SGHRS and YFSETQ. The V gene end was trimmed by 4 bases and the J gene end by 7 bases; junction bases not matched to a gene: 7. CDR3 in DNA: TGCGCCAGCAGCCCCCCGGGAGGGGGAGAGCAGTACTTC. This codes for CASSPPGGGEQYF.

The CDR3 spells CSAPDGYTF. CDR3 coding DNA: TGCAGTGCCCCGGACGGCTACACCTTC. The chain has TRBV20-1 and TRBJ1-2; D gene unclear. The germline CDR1 and CDR2 sequences are DFQATT and SNEGSKA (reference sequence). Trimming removed 6 bases at V and 8 bases at J, with 7 bases between. The CDR3 consists of 9 residues.

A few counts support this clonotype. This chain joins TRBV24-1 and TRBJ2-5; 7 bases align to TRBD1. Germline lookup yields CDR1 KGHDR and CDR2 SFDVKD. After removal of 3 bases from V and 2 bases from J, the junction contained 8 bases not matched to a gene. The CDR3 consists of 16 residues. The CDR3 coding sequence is TGTGCCACCAGTGATCGAGACTACAGGGGACAAGAGACCCAGTACTTC. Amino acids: CATSDRDYRGQETQYF.

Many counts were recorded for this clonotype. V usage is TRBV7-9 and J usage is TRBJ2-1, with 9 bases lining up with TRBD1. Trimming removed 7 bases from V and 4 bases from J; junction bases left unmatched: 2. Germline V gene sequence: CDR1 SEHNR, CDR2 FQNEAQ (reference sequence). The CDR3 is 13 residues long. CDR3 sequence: CASKQGAYNEQFF. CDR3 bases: TGTGCCAGCAAACAGGGGGCTTACAATGAGCAGTTCTTC.

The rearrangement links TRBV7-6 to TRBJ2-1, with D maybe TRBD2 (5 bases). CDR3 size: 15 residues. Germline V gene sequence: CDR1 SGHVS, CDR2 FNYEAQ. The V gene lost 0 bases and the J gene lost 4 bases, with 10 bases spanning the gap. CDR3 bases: TGTGCCAGCAGCTTAGCGTGGACTTCTTACAATGAGCAGTTCTTC. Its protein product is CASSLAWTSYNEQFF. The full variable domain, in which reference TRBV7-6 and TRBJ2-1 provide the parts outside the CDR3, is GAGVSQSPRYKVTKRGQDVALRCDPISGHVSLYWYRQALGQGPEFLTYFNYEAQQDKSGLPNDRFSAERPEGSISTLTIQRTEQRDSAMYRCASSLAWTSYNEQFFGPGTRLTVL.

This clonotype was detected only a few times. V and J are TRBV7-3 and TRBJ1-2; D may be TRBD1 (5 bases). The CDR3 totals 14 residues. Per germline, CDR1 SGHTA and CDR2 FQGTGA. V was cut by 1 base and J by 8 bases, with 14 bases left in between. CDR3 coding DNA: TGTGCCAGCAGCTTAAGCGGGGGGGTTGGGGGCTACACCTTC. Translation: CASSLSGGVGGYTF.

Here the CDR3 reads CASSQETSAYNEQFF. The CDR3, as DNA: TGCGCCAGCAGCCAAGAGACTAGCGCCTACAATGAGCAGTTCTTC. The chain joins TRBV4-1 to TRBJ2-1; 8 bases map to TRBD2. There are 15 residues in the CDR3. V dropped 0 bases and J dropped 2; count of bases not matched to a gene: 0. The V gene's germline CDR1 is MGHRA and CDR2 YSYEKL.

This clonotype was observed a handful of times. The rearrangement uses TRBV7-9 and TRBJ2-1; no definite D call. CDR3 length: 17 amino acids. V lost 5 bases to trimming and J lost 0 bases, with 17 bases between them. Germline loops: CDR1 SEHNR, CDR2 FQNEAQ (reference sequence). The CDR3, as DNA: TGTGCCAGCAGCCATGGCTCGGGTTTTCGCTCCTACAATGAGCAGTTCTTC. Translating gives CASSHGSGFRSYNEQFF.

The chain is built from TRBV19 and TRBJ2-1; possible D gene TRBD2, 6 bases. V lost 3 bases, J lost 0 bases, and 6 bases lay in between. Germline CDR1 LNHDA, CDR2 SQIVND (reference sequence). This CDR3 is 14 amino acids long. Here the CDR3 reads CASSMGGSYNEQFF. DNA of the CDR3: TGTGCCAGTAGTATGGGGGGCTCCTACAATGAGCAGTTCTTC.

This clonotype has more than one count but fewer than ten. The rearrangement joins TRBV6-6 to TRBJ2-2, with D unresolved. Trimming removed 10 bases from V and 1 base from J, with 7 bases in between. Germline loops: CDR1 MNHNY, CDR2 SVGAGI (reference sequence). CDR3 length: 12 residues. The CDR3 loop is CAIELNTGELFF. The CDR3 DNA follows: TGTGCCATCGAGCTGAACACCGGGGAGCTGTTTTTT.

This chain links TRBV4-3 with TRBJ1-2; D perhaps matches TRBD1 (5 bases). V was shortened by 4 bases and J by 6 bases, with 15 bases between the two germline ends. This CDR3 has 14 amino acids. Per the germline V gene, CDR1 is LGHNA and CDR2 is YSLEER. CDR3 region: CASSPRSGFNGYTF. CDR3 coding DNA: TGCGCCAGCAGCCCCCGGTCAGGGTTTAATGGCTACACCTTC.

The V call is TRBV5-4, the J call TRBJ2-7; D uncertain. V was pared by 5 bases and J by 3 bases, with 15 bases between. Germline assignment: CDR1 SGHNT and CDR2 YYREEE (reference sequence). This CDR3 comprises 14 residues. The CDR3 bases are TGTGCCAGCAGAAAATGGTCTGAGATCTACGAGCAGTACTTC. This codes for CASRKWSEIYEQYF.